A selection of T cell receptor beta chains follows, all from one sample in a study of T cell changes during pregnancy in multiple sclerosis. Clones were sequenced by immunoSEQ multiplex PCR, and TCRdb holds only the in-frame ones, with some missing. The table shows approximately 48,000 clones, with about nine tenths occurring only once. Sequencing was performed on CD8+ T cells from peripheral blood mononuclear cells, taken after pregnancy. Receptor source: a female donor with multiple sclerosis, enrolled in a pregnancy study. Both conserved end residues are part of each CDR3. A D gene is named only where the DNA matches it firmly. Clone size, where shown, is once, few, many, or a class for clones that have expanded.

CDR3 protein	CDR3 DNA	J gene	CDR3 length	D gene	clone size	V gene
CASSVRGQADTQYF	TGTGCCAGCAGCGTGAGGGGGCAAGCAGATACGCAGTATTTT	TRBJ2-3	14	TRBD1	-	TRBV7-9
CASSIPLVGTGELFF	TGTGCCAGTAGTATCCCACTAGTCGGCACCGGGGAGCTGTTTTTT	TRBJ2-2	15	-	few	TRBV19
CASSEPFGRSGANVLTF	TGTGCCAGCAGTGAACCGTTCGGCAGGTCCGGGGCCAACGTCCTGACTTTC	TRBJ2-6	17	-	-	TRBV6-1
CASSPNRNQPQHF	TGTGCCAGCTCACCGAACAGGAATCAGCCCCAGCATTTT	TRBJ1-5	13	-	-	TRBV18
CASTSGRGGYNEQFF	TGTGCCAGCACCTCGGGGCGGGGGGGCTACAATGAGCAGTTCTTC	TRBJ2-1	15	TRBD2	-	TRBV27
CASKPRGGAGITGELFF	TGTGCCAGCAAACCAAGGGGGGGCGCGGGAATAACCGGGGAGCTGTTTTTT	TRBJ2-2	17	-	-	TRBV21-1
CASSLTGTNYGYTF	TGTGCCAGTAGTTTGACAGGGACTAACTATGGCTACACCTTC	TRBJ1-2	14	TRBD1	-	TRBV19
CASSNGETQYF	TGTGCCAGCAGCAACGGAGAGACCCAGTACTTC	TRBJ2-5	11	-	-	TRBV13
CASSSRTGNYGYTF	TGTGCCAGCAGTTCCCGGACTGGTAACTATGGCTACACCTTC	TRBJ1-2	14	-	-	TRBV6-5
CASSTPIGEGTYNEQFF	TGTGCCAGCAGTACTCCTATCGGGGAGGGTACCTACAATGAGCAGTTCTTC	TRBJ2-1	17	TRBD2	-	TRBV5-6
CASSFWDSGQPQHF	TGTGCCAGCAGCTTTTGGGACAGCGGCCAGCCCCAGCATTTT	TRBJ1-5	14	TRBD1	-	TRBV7-2
CASSLRDYDYEQYF	TGTGCCAGCAGCTTACGGGACTACGACTACGAGCAGTACTTC	TRBJ2-7	14	TRBD2	once	TRBV7-8
CASSVAGSAAEQYF	TGTGCCAGTTCGGTAGCGGGATCCGCGGCCGAGCAGTACTTC	TRBJ2-7	14	TRBD2	-	TRBV19
CASSWTGEQYF	TGTGCCAGCAGCTGGACAGGCGAGCAGTACTTC	TRBJ2-7	11	TRBD1	-	TRBV5-6
CASNIGSSYNEQFF	TGTGCCAGTAACATCGGGAGCTCCTACAATGAGCAGTTCTTC	TRBJ2-1	14	-	-	TRBV19
CASSRTSGGNEQFF	TGTGCCAGCAGCCGGACTAGCGGAGGCAATGAGCAGTTCTTC	TRBJ2-1	14	TRBD2	-	TRBV7-9
CSAGQGAEAFF	TGCAGTGCTGGACAGGGGGCTGAAGCTTTCTTT	TRBJ1-1	11	TRBD1	medium-sized	TRBV20-1
CASSRRDSASYNEQFF	TGTGCCAGCAGCAGACGGGACAGTGCCTCCTACAATGAGCAGTTCTTC	TRBJ2-1	16	TRBD1	-	TRBV7-6
CASSPRGENTGELFF	TGTGCCAGCAGTCCTCGGGGGGAGAACACCGGGGAGCTGTTTTTT	TRBJ2-2	15	TRBD2	once	TRBV6-5
CAWSDGAGGETQYF	TGTGCCTGGAGTGATGGGGCGGGAGGAGAGACCCAGTACTTC	TRBJ2-5	14	TRBD2	-	TRBV30
CASSQEGWAGQETQYF	TGTGCCAGCAGCCAAGAAGGCTGGGCGGGCCAAGAGACCCAGTACTTC	TRBJ2-5	16	-	-	TRBV4-2
CASSYPTEGGTDTQYF	TGTGCCAGCAGCTACCCGACTGAAGGGGGCACAGATACGCAGTATTTT	TRBJ2-3	16	-	-	TRBV7-3
CASSRGTGGRDEQFF	TGCGCCAGCAGCCGCGGGACAGGGGGCCGGGATGAGCAGTTCTTC	TRBJ2-1	15	TRBD1	-	TRBV4-1
CASSGQTYEQYF	TGTGCCAGCAGCGGACAGACCTACGAGCAGTACTTC	TRBJ2-7	12	-	-	TRBV11-2
CASSQDSGGGPDEKLFF	TGTGCCAGCAGCCAAGATAGCGGGGGGGGCCCGGATGAAAAACTGTTTTTT	TRBJ1-4	17	-	once	TRBV4-2
CASSITDYNEQFF	TGTGCCAGTAGTATAACTGACTACAATGAGCAGTTCTTC	TRBJ2-1	13	-	-	TRBV19
CASSYLDGDTEAFF	TGTGCCAGCAGTTACCTTGACGGGGACACTGAAGCTTTCTTT	TRBJ1-1	14	-	-	TRBV6-5
CASSSGTSGRAKDTQYF	TGTGCCAGCAGCTCAGGGACTAGCGGGAGGGCGAAAGATACGCAGTATTTT	TRBJ2-3	17	TRBD2	-	TRBV7-9